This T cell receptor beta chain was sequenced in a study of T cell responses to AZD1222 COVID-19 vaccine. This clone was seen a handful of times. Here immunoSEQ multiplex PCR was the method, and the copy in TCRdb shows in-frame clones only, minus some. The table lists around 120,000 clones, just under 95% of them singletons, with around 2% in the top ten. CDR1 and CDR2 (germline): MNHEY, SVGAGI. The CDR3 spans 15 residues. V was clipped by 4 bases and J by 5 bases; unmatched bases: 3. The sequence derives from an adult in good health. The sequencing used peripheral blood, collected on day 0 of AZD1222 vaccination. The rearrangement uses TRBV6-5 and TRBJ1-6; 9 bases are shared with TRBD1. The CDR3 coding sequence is TGTGCCAGCAGTTCGCGGGACAGGGATAATTCACCCCTCCACTTT. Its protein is CASSSRDRDNSPLHF.